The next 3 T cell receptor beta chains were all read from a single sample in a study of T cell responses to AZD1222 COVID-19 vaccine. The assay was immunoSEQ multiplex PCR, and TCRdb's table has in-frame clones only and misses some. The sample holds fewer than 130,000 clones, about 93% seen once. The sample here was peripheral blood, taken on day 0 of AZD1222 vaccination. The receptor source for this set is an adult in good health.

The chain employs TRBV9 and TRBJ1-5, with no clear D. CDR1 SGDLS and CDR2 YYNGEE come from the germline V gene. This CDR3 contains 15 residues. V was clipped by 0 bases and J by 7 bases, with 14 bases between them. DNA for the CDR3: TGTGCCAGCAGCGTAGGCGGGAATGACCGACAGCCCCAGCATTTT. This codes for CASSVGGNDRQPQHF.

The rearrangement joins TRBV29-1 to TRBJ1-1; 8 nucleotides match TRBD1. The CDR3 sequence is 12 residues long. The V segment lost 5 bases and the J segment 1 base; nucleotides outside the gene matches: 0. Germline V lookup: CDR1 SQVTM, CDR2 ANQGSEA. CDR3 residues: CSVQGANTEAFF. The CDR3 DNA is TGCAGCGTTCAGGGGGCGAACACTGAAGCTTTCTTT. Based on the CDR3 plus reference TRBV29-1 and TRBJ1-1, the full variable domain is SAVISQKPSRDICQRGTSLTIQCQVDSQVTMMFWYRQQPGQSLTLIATANQGSEATYESGFVIDKFPISRPNLTFSTLTVSNMSPEDSSIYLCSVQGANTEAFFGQGTRLTVV.

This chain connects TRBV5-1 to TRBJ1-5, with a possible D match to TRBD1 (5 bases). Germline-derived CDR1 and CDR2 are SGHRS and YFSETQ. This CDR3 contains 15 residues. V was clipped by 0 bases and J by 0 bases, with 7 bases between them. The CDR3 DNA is TGCGCCAGCAGCTTGGGACAGTATAGCAATCAGCCCCAGCATTTT. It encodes CASSLGQYSNQPQHF.